This is a list of T cell receptor beta chains from one sample in a study of blood T cell repertoires in COVID-19. Using immunoSEQ multiplex PCR, the repertoire was profiled, and TCRdb retains in-frame clones only, with some absent. Counted here are approximately 220,000 clones, roughly 84% occurring once; the ten biggest clones make up about 2.9%. Sequencing was performed on peripheral blood. The receptors here all came from a woman aged 25 to 39 who had recovered from COVID-19. CDR3s include the opening cysteine and the closing phenylalanine or tryptophan. D genes are given only for firm matches. Size tells how often a clone was seen (once, few, many) or the class of an expanded clone, and some rows leave it out.

length: 13; D: TRBD1; V: TRBV6-5; size: once; J: TRBJ1-6; DNA: TGTGCCAGCAGTTTCGACAGGGAATCACCCCTCCACTTT; CDR3: CASSFDRESPLHF
length: 16; D: TRBD2; V: TRBV4-2; size: -; J: TRBJ2-1; DNA: TGTGCCAGCAGCCCCCTGGGACTAGGCCTCCCGGATGAGCAGTTCTTC; CDR3: CASSPLGLGLPDEQFF
length: 14; D: TRBD2; V: TRBV5-1; size: -; J: TRBJ2-5; DNA: TGCGCCAGCAGCGCCGGGACTAGCGGAGAGACCCAGTACTTC; CDR3: CASSAGTSGETQYF
length: 15; D: -; V: TRBV9; size: -; J: TRBJ2-7; DNA: TGTGCCAGCAGCGTAGGGGCAGGGACTTCCTACGAGCAGTACTTC; CDR3: CASSVGAGTSYEQYF
length: 16; D: TRBD2; V: TRBV11-2; size: -; J: TRBJ2-3; DNA: TGTGCCAGCAGCTTGGGCGGGAGCGGGATCAGGGATACGCAGTATTTT; CDR3: CASSLGGSGIRDTQYF
length: 13; D: -; V: TRBV5-1; size: -; J: TRBJ1-1; DNA: TGCGCCAGCAGCCTCCAGGAATTTACTGAAGCTTTCTTT; CDR3: CASSLQEFTEAFF
length: 15; D: TRBD1; V: TRBV28; size: few; J: TRBJ1-4; DNA: TGTGCCAGCAGTTCGCAGGGGGGCATAGGTGAAAAACTGTTTTTT; CDR3: CASSSQGGIGEKLFF
length: 16; D: TRBD2; V: TRBV6-6; size: -; J: TRBJ2-1; DNA: TGTGCCAGCAGTCCGGGAGGAGCGGGGGAGCGGGGTCGGCAGTTCTTC; CDR3: CASSPGGAGERGRQFF
length: 15; D: TRBD2; V: TRBV9; size: -; J: TRBJ2-5; DNA: TGTGCCAGCAGCGTAGTGGGCGGGAGAGGGGAGACCCAGTACTTC; CDR3: CASSVVGGRGETQYF
length: 13; D: -; V: TRBV10-2; size: once; J: TRBJ2-7; DNA: TGCGCCAGCAGTGAAGGGGGAATAGGGGAGCAGTACTTC; CDR3: CASSEGGIGEQYF
length: 13; D: TRBD2; V: TRBV11-1; size: -; J: TRBJ2-1; DNA: TGTGCCAGCAGCGGGAGGGCTCGGAATGAGCAGTTCTTC; CDR3: CASSGRARNEQFF
length: 14; D: -; V: TRBV23-1; size: few; J: TRBJ1-5; DNA: TGCGCCAGCAGTCATCCCGAAAGGACACAGCCCCAGCATTTT; CDR3: CASSHPERTQPQHF
length: 16; D: -; V: TRBV28; size: -; J: TRBJ1-6; DNA: TGTGCCAGCAGTCGCGTCGCCGTCAGGAGGAATTCACCCCTCCACTTT; CDR3: CASSRVAVRRNSPLHF
length: 13; D: -; V: TRBV5-4; size: -; J: TRBJ1-4; DNA: TGTGCCAGCAGCTTGGCGGGGGGGGAAAAACTGTTTTTT; CDR3: CASSLAGGEKLFF
length: 19; D: TRBD2; V: TRBV5-1; size: -; J: TRBJ2-1; DNA: TGCGCCAGCCGCGCGGTCCTAGCGGGAGGGCCGAGCTCCTACAATGAGCAGTTCTTC; CDR3: CASRAVLAGGPSSYNEQFF
length: 16; D: TRBD2; V: TRBV4-2; size: -; J: TRBJ2-7; DNA: TGTGCCAGCAGCCCGAGCCCCGCGGGAGGGCCCTACGAGCAGTACTTC; CDR3: CASSPSPAGGPYEQYF
length: 12; D: TRBD1; V: TRBV5-4; size: -; J: TRBJ2-7; DNA: TGTGCCAGCAGCTTAGACAGGGTCGGACAGTACTTC; CDR3: CASSLDRVGQYF
length: 12; D: -; V: TRBV9; size: -; J: TRBJ2-7; DNA: TGTGCCAGCAGCGGAGTAACCTACGAGCAGTACTTC; CDR3: CASSGVTYEQYF
length: 14; D: TRBD1; V: TRBV5-1; size: -; J: TRBJ2-7; DNA: TGCGCCAGCAGCACGGGGACAGCATCCTACGAGCAGTACTTC; CDR3: CASSTGTASYEQYF
length: 13; D: TRBD1; V: TRBV10-3; size: -; J: TRBJ1-1; DNA: TGTGCCGTTACGACAGGGCTGAACACTGAAGCTTTCTTT; CDR3: CAVTTGLNTEAFF
length: 15; D: -; V: TRBV3-1/TRBV3-2; size: once; J: TRBJ1-1; DNA: TGTGCCAGCAGCCAAGTTCCTCTGTTGAACACTGAAGCTTTCTTT; CDR3: CASSQVPLLNTEAFF
length: 14; D: TRBD1; V: TRBV27; size: -; J: TRBJ1-5; DNA: TGTGCCAGCAGCCCGGACAGGGACTATCAGCCCCAGCATTTT; CDR3: CASSPDRDYQPQHF
length: 12; D: -; V: TRBV4-1; size: -; J: TRBJ2-2; DNA: TGCGCCAGCAGCCGGGACTCCGGGGAGCTGTTTTTT; CDR3: CASSRDSGELFF
length: 14; D: TRBD2; V: TRBV6-5; size: once; J: TRBJ2-7; DNA: TGTGCCAGCAGCTTAGCGGGAGAGCCCTACGAGCAGTACTTC; CDR3: CASSLAGEPYEQYF
length: 15; D: -; V: TRBV7-9; size: -; J: TRBJ1-5; DNA: TGTGCCAGCAGCTTCGGAGGGGGGGTGAATCAGCCCCAGCATTTT; CDR3: CASSFGGGVNQPQHF
length: 14; D: TRBD2; V: TRBV9; size: -; J: TRBJ2-7; DNA: TGTGCCAGCAGCGTAGGTCTAGCGGCCTACGAGCAGTACTTC; CDR3: CASSVGLAAYEQYF
length: 15; D: -; V: TRBV28; size: few; J: TRBJ1-3; DNA: TGTGCCAGCAGTTTCTGGGGAGGACTCGGAAACACCATATATTTT; CDR3: CASSFWGGLGNTIYF
length: 15; D: -; V: TRBV18; size: -; J: TRBJ2-2; DNA: TGTGCCAGCTCACCGGGGGCTTTGGACACCGGGGAGCTGTTTTTT; CDR3: CASSPGALDTGELFF